The 22 T cell receptor beta chains listed next were all sequenced from one sample in a study of patients and donors after allogeneic stem cell transplantation. Using its own MiXCR run on the RT-PCR reads, TCRdb lists one record per CDR3 protein. The table has roughly 940,000 distinct CDR3 sequences, around 17% seen once. Sequencing was performed on blood, either unsorted or a sorted T cell fraction (not recorded which). The receptors originated from a human donor who was either an allogeneic HSCT recipient or a stem cell or donor lymphocyte infusion donor (not recorded which). It is not recorded whose cells these are; they may come from a transplant donor.

The sample holds a few counts of this clonotype. The chain has TRBV5-5 and TRBJ2-2; 7 bases align to TRBD2. J lost 5 bases, V lost 3 bases, and 10 bases had no gene match. Looked up from germline, CDR1 is SGHKS and CDR2 is YYEKEE (reference sequence). CDR3 length: 16 residues. DNA of the CDR3: TGTGCCAGCAGCTCCCCGCAGGGACTAAGGACCGGGGAGCTGTTTTTT. Translated, it gives CASSSPQGLRTGELFF.

CDR3 DNA sequence: TGCGCCAGCAGCCAAGATCAGGCAGTGGGAAACTATGGCTACACCTTC. Amino acid sequence: CASSQDQAVGNYGYTF. The chain employs TRBV4-3 and TRBJ1-2; no clear D gene. Germline values: CDR1 LGHNA, CDR2 YSLEER. The CDR3 is 16 amino acids. V lost 0 bases and J 2 bases, leaving 13 bases between the germline ends.

This clonotype was observed at least ten times. V gene TRBV12-3 or TRBV12-4 combines with J gene TRBJ2-3, with 14 nucleotides matching TRBD2. With V trimmed by 7 bases and J by 6 bases, 9 bases remained unmatched. The CDR3 length is 16 residues. The CDR3 loop is CASIKGTSGRGDTQYF. The CDR3 DNA reads as TGTGCCAGCATTAAAGGGACTAGCGGGAGAGGGGATACGCAGTATTTT.

The rearrangement links TRBV11-3 to TRBJ2-1; 7 nucleotides match TRBD1. Germline V CDR1 and CDR2: SGHNT, YENEEA. The CDR3 sequence is 12 residues long. With 6 bases clipped from V and 10 bases from J, the junction kept 6 bases outside the gene matches. In nucleotides, the CDR3 is TGTGCCAGCAGTGAGGGGGCGTTGGAGCAGTTCTTC. Translation: CASSEGALEQFF.

The rearrangement uses TRBV29-1 and TRBJ2-7; possible D gene TRBD2, 7 bases. CDR3 size: 13 residues. Germline V gives CDR1 SQVTM, CDR2 ANQGSEA. In nucleotides, the CDR3 is TGCGGCTGCGGGGGCGCCCCCTCCTACGAGCAGTACTTC. It codes for CGCGGAPSYEQYF.

The chain recombines TRBV11-2 with TRBJ2-5; D gene uncertain. This CDR3 comprises 14 residues. V was pared by 7 bases and J by 4 bases, with 16 bases between. The germline CDR1 and CDR2 sequences are SGHAT and FQNNGV. The CDR3 DNA follows: TGTGCCAGCACCTTCGGAAAGGGTCGAGAGACCCAGTACTTC. As protein: CASTFGKGRETQYF.

The V gene is TRBV5-6, the J gene TRBJ2-3, with TRBD2 identical over 8 bases. The CDR3 spans 19 residues. V was clipped by 1 base and J by 3 bases; unmatched bases: 16. In germline, CDR1 is SGHDT, CDR2 YYEEEE. CDR3 DNA sequence: TGTGCCAGCAGCTTGTTCGTAGGGCGAGCGGGAGTTAATACAGATACGCAGTATTTT. This translates into CASSLFVGRAGVNTDTQYF.

The chain employs TRBV10-3 and TRBJ2-5, with TRBD2 matching over 8 bases. This CDR3 has 16 amino acids. CDR1 and CDR2 from the germline V gene are ENHRY and SYGVKD. Trimming removed 3 bases from V and 4 bases from J; junction bases left unmatched: 10. The CDR3 DNA reads as TGTGCCATCAGTGAACCGGGACTAGGATTACCAGAGACCCAGTACTTC. It is translated as CAISEPGLGLPETQYF.

The chain is built from TRBV6-2 or TRBV6-3 and TRBJ2-5; either TRBD1 or TRBD2 may fit D (6 bases each). Germline-derived CDR1 and CDR2 are MNHEY and SVGEGT. The CDR3 loop spans 15 amino acids. V lost 5 bases and J lost 4, with 17 bases in between. CDR3 region: CASSVVWGAPETQYF. The CDR3 coding sequence is TGTGCCAGCAGTGTCGTGTGGGGGGCCCCAGAGACCCAGTACTTC.

This clonotype was observed a few times. CDR3 DNA sequence: TGTGCCAGCAAACGGGGGACAGTGCAAACCGGGGAGCTGTTTTTT. Translating gives CASKRGTVQTGELFF. The rearrangement joins TRBV3-1 to TRBJ2-2; a possible D gene is TRBD1 (7 bases). Germline V gene sequence: CDR1 LGHDT, CDR2 YNNKEL (reference sequence). The CDR3 consists of 15 residues. V dropped 7 bases and J dropped 5 bases, with 17 bases sitting between them.

This clonotype was observed many times. The chain uses TRBV29-1 and TRBJ2-1; TRBD2 might be the D (5 bases). The CDR3 extends over 14 amino acids. V lost 6 bases to trimming and J lost 1 base, with 13 bases between them. Germline V gene lookup returns CDR1 SQVTM and CDR2 ANQGSEA. CDR3 nucleotide sequence: TGCAGCGTGGAGACGGGAAATTCCTACAATGAGCAGTTCTTC. This gives the protein CSVETGNSYNEQFF.

This clonotype was observed at least ten times. This chain connects TRBV18 to TRBJ1-1; D uncertain. The length of the CDR3 is 13 residues. With 8 bases removed from V and 0 bases from J, the gap between germline ends came to 10 bases. From germline, CDR1 is KGHSH and CDR2 LQKENI. Here the CDR3 reads CASSPQMNTEAFF. The CDR3 DNA sequence: TGTGCCAGCAGCCCTCAGATGAACACTGAAGCTTTCTTT.

CDR3 sequence reads: CASSPLLTVYSNQPQHF. The CDR3 region has the DNA TGCGCCAGCAGCCCCCTTCTGACAGTTTATAGCAATCAGCCCCAGCATTTT. The chain is built from TRBV4-1 and TRBJ1-5; tentatively, D is TRBD1 (5 bases). CDR3 length: 17 residues. Germline V gene lookup returns CDR1 MGHRA and CDR2 YSYEKL. V was pared by 4 bases and J by 0 bases, with 16 bases between.

There are many counts of this clonotype. The rearrangement links TRBV29-1 to TRBJ2-1; 11 bases match TRBD2. CDR1 SQVTM and CDR2 ANQGSEA come from the germline V gene. CDR3 length: 15 amino acids. Germline trimming cut 4 bases from V and 4 bases from J; bases unmatched to any gene: 6. CDR3 sequence: CSVAASGRIYNEQFF. Written as DNA, the CDR3 is TGCAGCGTTGCCGCTAGCGGGAGGATTTACAATGAGCAGTTCTTC.

This clonotype occurred a few times. This rearrangement joins TRBV11-2 to TRBJ2-3; the D is unclear. This CDR3 contains 17 residues. Germline V CDR1 and CDR2: SGHAT, FQNNGV. V dropped 7 bases and J dropped 1 base, with 21 bases sitting between them. The CDR3 sequence is CASKPDSWQVGTDTQYF. CDR3 in DNA: TGTGCCAGCAAGCCTGACTCTTGGCAGGTCGGCACAGATACGCAGTATTTT.

V and J are TRBV6-5 and TRBJ1-1; D gene unclear. The V and J ends lost 2 bases and 1 base respectively, with 8 bases between them. The CDR3 spans 14 residues. The germline gives CDR1 MNHEY, CDR2 SVGAGI. CDR3 in DNA: TGTGCCAGCAGTTACGAGAAGGGGAACACTGAAGCTTTCTTT. Its protein product is CASSYEKGNTEAFF.

CDR3: CASSTTSGYSTDTQYF. The DNA of the CDR3 is TGTGCCAGCAGCACCACTAGCGGGTATAGCACAGATACGCAGTATTTT. V gene TRBV7-6 combines with J gene TRBJ2-3, with 9 positions matching TRBD2. The V segment lost 5 bases and the J segment 0 bases; nucleotides outside the gene matches: 6. CDR3 length: 16 amino acids. Per the germline V gene, CDR1 is SGHVS and CDR2 is FNYEAQ. Filled out from reference TRBV7-6 and TRBJ2-3, the complete variable domain reads GAGVSQSPRYKVTKRGQDVALRCDPISGHVSLYWYRQALGQGPEFLTYFNYEAQQDKSGLPNDRFSAERPEGSISTLTIQRTEQRDSAMYRCASSTTSGYSTDTQYFGPGTRLTVL.

The chain carries TRBV6-1 and TRBJ2-7, with D possibly TRBD2 on 5 matching bases. CDR3 size: 13 residues. Per the germline V gene, CDR1 is MNHNS and CDR2 is SASEGT. V gave up 4 bases and J gave up 7 bases, with 14 bases separating them. The CDR3 protein is CASSATRVGEQYF. CDR3 nucleotides: TGTGCCAGCAGTGCTACTAGGGTCGGGGAGCAGTACTTC.

This rearrangement joins TRBV20-1 to TRBJ2-1; 7 bases fit TRBD2. The J segment lost 2 bases and the V segment lost 6 bases, leaving 10 bases of the junction unmatched. CDR1 is DFQATT and CDR2 is SNEGSKA in the germline V gene (reference sequence). CDR3 size: 15 residues. The CDR3 reads CSALRLADPYNEQFF. In nucleotides, the CDR3 is TGCAGTGCCCTCCGACTAGCCGACCCCTACAATGAGCAGTTCTTC.

This clonotype came up a few times. The chain has TRBV29-1 and TRBJ2-1; 12 bases agree with TRBD2. The germline V gene encodes CDR1 SQVTM and CDR2 ANQGSEA. The CDR3 sequence is 16 residues long. Unmatched junction bases numbered 10, after V lost 0 bases and J lost 10 bases. The CDR3 nucleotides are TGCAGCGTTGAAGATCTGCTAGCGGGGGGGCCGTACGAGCAGTTCTTC. It specifies CSVEDLLAGGPYEQFF.

The V call is TRBV5-6, the J call TRBJ2-5; TRBD1 matches 12 bases. The germline V gene encodes CDR1 SGHDT and CDR2 YYEEEE. This CDR3 has 14 amino acids. Unmatched junction bases numbered 11, after V lost 4 bases and J lost 13 bases. The CDR3 bases are TGTGCCAGCAGCAATCGGGACAGGGGGCCTGATCTGTACTTC. Its protein is CASSNRDRGPDLYF. Full variable domain (outside the CDR3, taken from reference TRBV5-6 and TRBJ2-5): DAGVTQSPTHLIKTRGQQVTLRCSPKSGHDTVSWYQQALGQGPQFIFQYYEEEERQRGNFPDRFSGHQFPNYSSELNVNALLLGDSALYLCASSNRDRGPDLYFGPGTRLLVL.

The chain joins TRBV21-1 to TRBJ1-1; the DNA was not compared with TRBD1, the D call given in the table. TRBV21-1 is marked as a pseudogene. The CDR3 totals 15 residues. CDR3 amino acids: CASRARGQPNTEAFF. CDR3 in DNA: TGTGCCAGCAGGGCCAGGGGGCAGCCGAACACTGAAGCTTTCTTT.